These 9 T cell receptor beta chains were all obtained from the same sample, sequenced in a study of T cell responses to AZD1222 COVID-19 vaccine. Assay: immunoSEQ multiplex PCR; the TCRdb copy retains only in-frame clones and omits some. The sample carries around 140,000 clones, approximately 93% recorded once. Sample: peripheral blood, taken after recovery from COVID-19. These receptors were collected from an adult who had recovered from COVID-19.

The chain links TRBV19 to TRBJ1-1; TRBD1 agrees at 7 bases. Germline lookup yields CDR1 LNHDA and CDR2 SQIVND (reference sequence). The CDR3 covers 16 residues. V lost 9 bases, J lost 1 base, and 14 bases stayed unmatched. For the CDR3, the DNA is TGTGCCAGCAGGGGGGCAGGATGGGCTGAGAACACTGAAGCTTTCTTT. It yields the protein CASRGAGWAENTEAFF. Filled out from reference TRBV19 and TRBJ1-1, the complete variable domain reads DGGITQSPKYLFRKEGQNVTLSCEQNLNHDAMYWYRQDPGQGLRLIYYSQIVNDFQKGDIAEGYSVSREKKESFPLTVTSAQKNPTAFYLCASRGAGWAENTEAFFGQGTRLTVV.

The chain uses TRBV7-9 and TRBJ2-7; TRBD1 agrees at 8 bases. Germline V CDR1 and CDR2: SEHNR, FQNEAQ (reference sequence). The trim removed 2 bases at V and 10 bases at J, leaving 7 bases unmatched. The CDR3 totals 13 residues. For the CDR3, the DNA is TGTGCCAGCAGCTTACGTGACAGGGGACGTCAGTACTTC. Translation: CASSLRDRGRQYF.

The chain couples TRBV19 to TRBJ1-5; D gene unclear. Trimming removed 10 bases at V and 0 bases at J, with 16 bases between. The CDR3 has 15 residues. The germline gives CDR1 LNHDA, CDR2 SQIVND (reference sequence). CDR3 amino acids: CATQTLQNSNQPQHF. CDR3 DNA sequence: TGTGCCACTCAGACACTACAGAATAGCAATCAGCCCCAGCATTTT.

The CDR3 sequence is CASSLLPLAGELFF. The DNA of the CDR3 is TGTGCCAGCAGTTTGCTCCCCCTTGCCGGGGAGCTGTTTTTT. This chain links TRBV27 with TRBJ2-2, with D hard to call. V was shortened by 3 bases and J by 6 bases, with 11 bases between the two germline ends. Germline CDR1 MNHEY, CDR2 SMNVEV (reference sequence). The CDR3 has 14 amino acids.

CDR3 protein: CASSSGPLLNTEAFF. Written as DNA, the CDR3 is TGTGCCAGCAGCTCGGGACCGCTCTTGAACACTGAAGCTTTCTTT. The rearrangement links TRBV7-6 to TRBJ1-1; a weak D match, TRBD1 (5 bases). Trimming stripped 4 bases from V and 0 bases from J, with 12 bases between. The germline gives CDR1 SGHVS, CDR2 FNYEAQ. The CDR3 is made up of 15 amino acids. Complete variable domain (other parts from reference TRBV7-6 and TRBJ1-1): GAGVSQSPRYKVTKRGQDVALRCDPISGHVSLYWYRQALGQGPEFLTYFNYEAQQDKSGLPNDRFSAERPEGSISTLTIQRTEQRDSAMYRCASSSGPLLNTEAFFGQGTRLTVV.

The chain joins TRBV3-1 (or the pseudogene TRBV3-2) to TRBJ2-1, with TRBD2 identical over 7 bases. The V gene end was trimmed by 1 base and the J gene end by 1 base; junction bases not matched to a gene: 1. CDR3 size: 15 residues. Germline CDR1 LGHDT, CDR2 YNNKEL (reference sequence). CDR3 nucleotides: TGTGCCAGCAGCCAAGGCGGGAGATCCTACAATGAGCAGTTCTTC. Its translation: CASSQGGRSYNEQFF.

The chain carries TRBV28 and TRBJ1-2, with a possible D match to TRBD1 (5 bases). The CDR3 spans 14 residues. Trimming shortened V by 5 bases and J by 4 bases, and 14 bases separated the two germline ends. Germline lookup yields CDR1 MDHEN and CDR2 SYDVKM. The chain's CDR3 is CASSAGGSSYGYTF. The CDR3, as DNA: TGTGCCAGCAGTGCCGGGGGGTCTAGCTATGGCTACACCTTC.

V usage is TRBV9 and J usage is TRBJ1-2; unclear D gene. Trimming shortened V by 4 bases and J by 4 bases, and 14 bases separated the two germline ends. The CDR3 loop spans 14 amino acids. Looked up from germline, CDR1 is SGDLS and CDR2 is YYNGEE. CDR3: CASSKRALAYGYTF. The CDR3 DNA sequence: TGTGCCAGCAGCAAACGGGCGTTGGCCTATGGCTACACCTTC. The variable domain in full, with the rest retrieved from reference TRBV9 and TRBJ1-2, is DSGVTQTPKHLITATGQRVTLRCSPRSGDLSVYWYQQSLDQGLQFLIQYYNGEERAKGNILERFSAQQFPDLHSELNLSSLELGDSALYFCASSKRALAYGYTFGSGTRLTVV.

This rearrangement joins TRBV5-1 to TRBJ1-2; 7 bases fit TRBD1. The V segment lost 4 bases and the J segment 4 bases; nucleotides outside the gene matches: 10. The CDR3 consists of 15 residues. Germline lookup yields CDR1 SGHRS and CDR2 YFSETQ. The CDR3 loop reads CASSAGPGQLYGYTF. DNA of the CDR3: TGCGCCAGCAGCGCCGGTCCGGGACAGCTCTATGGCTACACCTTC.